These 5 T cell receptor beta chains were sequenced from one sample in a study of blood T cell repertoires in COVID-19 (dated by TCRdb to 2020 to 2021). Library generation was performed with the immunoSEQ multiplex PCR assay. TCRdb took over this immuneACCESS table, retaining in-frame rearrangements with V and J assigned. Such tables are incomplete; in checked studies, under half of the missing clones stem from an unresolved V gene, and the remainder is unexplained. Counted in this sample were under 300,000 clones; 75% to 90% of them appeared once. The leading ten clones occupy roughly 13% of the sample. The sample consisted of peripheral blood. The receptors come from a woman aged 70 to 79 with COVID-19, enrolled during active disease.

The chain uses TRBV3-1 (or the pseudogene TRBV3-2) and TRBJ1-2; D call uncertain. Germline CDR1 LGHDT, CDR2 YNNKEL (reference sequence). This CDR3 region has 15 residues. Trimming took off 0 bases at V and 4 bases at J, with 12 bases between the two ends. This chain's CDR3 is CASSQDLEGSYGYTF. The CDR3 DNA is TGTGCCAGCAGCCAAGATTTGGAGGGTAGCTATGGCTACACCTTC.

On this clone: Other DNA sequences in the sample encode the same CDR3. The chain uses TRBV28 and TRBJ1-2; D is ambiguous. V was cut by 2 bases and J by 3 bases, with 4 bases left in between. Germline V gives CDR1 MDHEN, CDR2 SYDVKM. This CDR3 has 12 amino acids. The CDR3 sequence: CASSLRDYGYTF. As DNA, the CDR3 is TGTGCCAGCAGTTTACGGGACTATGGCTACACCTTC.

The chain joins TRBV11-2 to TRBJ2-3; 7 positions match TRBD1. Per germline, CDR1 SGHAT and CDR2 FQNNGV. This CDR3 has 16 residues. Trimming cost V 4 bases and J 1 base; bases outside gene matches: 8. Here the CDR3 DNA reads TGTGCCAGCAGCTCCACCCACAGGGGCGGCACAGATACGCAGTATTTT. It translates to CASSSTHRGGTDTQYF.

CDR3 in amino acids: CSKHRVSPLHF. The CDR3 DNA is TGCAGTAAACACAGGGTTTCACCCCTCCACTTT. The V call is TRBV20-1, the J call TRBJ1-6; possibly TRBD1 for D (6 bases). V lost 8 bases to trimming and J lost 9 bases, with 11 bases between them. Germline V CDR1 and CDR2: DFQATT, SNEGSKA (reference sequence). There are 11 residues in the CDR3.

This rearrangement joins TRBV6-6 to TRBJ2-3, with a tentative D call TRBD1 (6 bases). The V end lost 4 bases, the J end lost 1 base, and 9 bases lay between the germline ends. The V gene's germline CDR1 is MNHNY and CDR2 SVGAGI (reference sequence). The CDR3 runs 14 residues. The CDR3 DNA reads TGTGCCAGCAGTTCGGGACAAGGCACAGATACGCAGTATTTT. Encoded protein: CASSSGQGTDTQYF.